This TCR beta chain comes out of a study of cytomegalovirus exposure and HLA in healthy donors. Whole-study results and caveats: The authors assumed roughly uniform sequencing depth across donors for presence/absence analyses.

The germline V gene has CDR1 SGHNT and CDR2 YENEEA. The CDR3 spans 15 residues. V was pared by 8 bases and J by 2 bases, with 8 bases of the junction left unmatched. Of note for this clone: Its antigen is still unknown.

Use of 60 Vbeta and 13 Jbeta primers characterized the PCR. The method was immunoSEQ multiplex PCR; TCRdb's version includes in-frame clones alone and lacks a portion of them. This table lists 60,000 to 70,000 clones. Sequencing was performed on PBMCs. The chain employs TRBV11-3 and TRBJ2-5; TRBD2 aligns across 10 bases. This TCR was recovered from a man aged 25-45 years in good health and CMV-seropositive. The CDR3 reads CASRETSGWQETQYF. For the CDR3, the DNA is TGTGCCAGCCGAGAGACTAGCGGGTGGCAAGAGACCCAGTACTTC.